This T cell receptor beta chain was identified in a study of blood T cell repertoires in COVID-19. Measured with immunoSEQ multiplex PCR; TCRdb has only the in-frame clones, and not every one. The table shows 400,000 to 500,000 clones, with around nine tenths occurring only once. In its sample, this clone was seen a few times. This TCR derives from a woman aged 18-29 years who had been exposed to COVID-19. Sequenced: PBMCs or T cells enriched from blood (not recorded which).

The CDR3 spells CASSSPGAAFYGYTF. In DNA, the CDR3 is TGTGCCAGCAGCAGCCCAGGGGCCGCCTTCTATGGCTACACCTTC. The chain employs TRBV7-9 and TRBJ1-2; tentatively, D is TRBD1 (6 bases). The CDR3 loop spans 15 amino acids. The germline CDR1 and CDR2 sequences are SEHNR and FQNEAQ (reference sequence). V was shortened by 5 bases and J by 4 bases, with 17 bases between the two germline ends.